This TCR beta chain emerged from a study of blood T cells in healthy people across ages. For the second PCR, which ran for about 6 to 11 cycles, a sample-barcoded 5' primer and a J-beta primer mix were used. Per sample, CDR3-containing paired-end reads numbered at least 2.5 million. TCRdb redid the calling of the 5' RACE reads with MiXCR, one entry per CDR3 protein. The repertoire includes about 720,000 distinct CDR3 sequences, about 24% of them detected once, and about 22% sits in the top ten. The length of the CDR3 is 13 residues. The V gene lost 4 bases and the J gene lost 2 bases, with 8 bases spanning the gap. Germline CDR1 and CDR2: SGHRS and YFSETQ.

Sequencing was performed on blood. The receptor's source is a man between 70 and 80 years old in good health. V is TRBV5-1 and J is TRBJ2-3; D gene uncertain. The chain's CDR3 is CASSSIVTDTQYF. In DNA form, the CDR3 reads TGCGCCAGCAGCAGCATCGTCACAGATACGCAGTATTTT.